Listed here are 22 T cell receptor beta chains from one sample, sequenced in a study of T cell responses to AZD1222 COVID-19 vaccine. Clones were sequenced by immunoSEQ multiplex PCR, and TCRdb holds only the in-frame ones, with some missing. This sample has tens of thousands of clones, with approximately 89% found just once. This material consisted of peripheral blood, taken on day 0 of AZD1222 vaccination. Every receptor here comes from an adult in good health.

The rearrangement joins TRBV6-1 to TRBJ1-4, with a possible D match to TRBD1 (6 bases). CDR1 is MNHNS, CDR2 SASEGT, per germline. V was cut by 1 base and J by 10 bases, with 13 bases left in between. The CDR3 contains 14 residues. This CDR3 is CASSEDRVLGKLFF. The CDR3 DNA follows: TGTGCCAGCAGTGAAGACAGGGTCTTAGGAAAACTGTTTTTT.

The chain is built from TRBV19 and TRBJ1-5, with D perhaps matching TRBD1 (6 bases). This CDR3 has 17 residues. The germline V and J ends were trimmed by 5 bases and 2 bases, with 19 bases remaining between them. CDR1 LNHDA and CDR2 SQIVND come from the germline V gene (reference sequence). The CDR3 nucleotides read TGTGCCAGTAGTTCCGACAGGCTTAAAGGCGGCAATCAGCCCCAGCATTTT. It specifies CASSSDRLKGGNQPQHF. The entire variable domain, with the rest obtained from reference TRBV19 and TRBJ1-5, is as follows: DGGITQSPKYLFRKEGQNVTLSCEQNLNHDAMYWYRQDPGQGLRLIYYSQIVNDFQKGDIAEGYSVSREKKESFPLTVTSAQKNPTAFYLCASSSDRLKGGNQPQHFGDGTRLSIL.

The chain couples TRBV9 to TRBJ1-4; D is perhaps TRBD1 (6 bases). This CDR3 is built from 15 residues. The V and J ends lost 3 bases and 4 bases respectively, with 13 bases between them. Per germline, CDR1 SGDLS and CDR2 YYNGEE. CDR3 residues: CASSAGGRGNEKLFF. CDR3 coding DNA: TGTGCCAGCAGCGCTGGGGGGCGGGGTAATGAAAAACTGTTTTTT.

The J gene is TRBJ2-1, the V gene TRBV12-3 or TRBV12-4; D is ambiguous. The V end was cut by 2 bases, the J end by 9 bases, with 11 bases between. The CDR3 length is 13 residues. The DNA for the CDR3 is TGTGCCAGCAGTTTATCTCCCCGTAGTGAGCAGTTCTTC. Translated: CASSLSPRSEQFF.

The rearrangement uses TRBV28 and TRBJ1-1; D remains unclear. Looked up from germline, CDR1 is MDHEN and CDR2 is SYDVKM. Between the trimmed V and J ends, which lost 4 bases and 1 base, there was a span of 7 bases. There are 13 residues in the CDR3. The CDR3 protein is CASSSPRNTEAFF. In nucleotides, the CDR3 is TGTGCCAGCAGTTCCCCCCGGAACACTGAAGCTTTCTTT.

The CDR3 loop reads CASSFELVPGAEQYF. DNA of the CDR3: TGCGCCAGCAGCTTCGAGCTGGTCCCTGGGGCGGAGCAGTACTTC. The J gene is TRBJ2-7, the V gene TRBV5-1; perhaps TRBD1 as D (5 bases). Germline assignment: CDR1 SGHRS and CDR2 YFSETQ. With 2 bases removed from V and 7 bases from J, the gap between germline ends came to 19 bases. This CDR3 has 15 residues. The entire variable domain, with the rest obtained from reference TRBV5-1 and TRBJ2-7, is as follows: KAGVTQTPRYLIKTRGQQVTLSCSPISGHRSVSWYQQTPGQGLQFLFEYFSETQRNKGNFPGRFSGRQFSNSRSEMNVSTLELGDSALYLCASSFELVPGAEQYFGPGTRLTVT.

This sequence joins TRBV19 and TRBJ2-3, with D perhaps matching TRBD1 (6 bases). This CDR3 is built from 15 residues. Trimming removed 6 bases from V and 3 bases from J, with 16 bases in between. Germline CDR1 and CDR2: LNHDA and SQIVND (reference sequence). Here the CDR3 DNA reads TGTGCCAGTAGGCGGATAGGGGGAGAGACAGATACGCAGTATTTT. It yields the protein CASRRIGGETDTQYF.

This clone showed up just once. The chain's CDR3 is CASSLASGAPYEQYF. CDR3 nucleotides: TGTGCCAGCAGCTTAGCGTCTGGGGCCCCCTACGAGCAGTACTTC. This chain links TRBV7-9 with TRBJ2-7; a possible D gene is TRBD1 (5 bases). The CDR3 contains 15 residues. Trimming stripped 0 bases from V and 2 bases from J, with 11 bases between. Per the germline V gene, CDR1 is SEHNR and CDR2 is FQNEAQ (reference sequence). Looking up the rest from reference TRBV7-9 and TRBJ2-7 gives the full variable domain: DTGVSQNPRHKITKRGQNVTFRCDPISEHNRLYWYRQTLGQGPEFLTYFQNEAQLEKSRLLSDRFSAERPKGSFSTLEIQRTEQGDSAMYLCASSLASGAPYEQYFGPGTRLTVT.

The chain uses TRBV15 and TRBJ2-5, with unresolved D. CDR1 is LNHNV, CDR2 YYDKDF, per germline (reference sequence). V lost 5 bases and J lost 7, with 11 bases in between. CDR3 length equals 12 residues. The CDR3 nucleotides are TGTGCCACCAGCGTACTGCCCGGGACCCAGTACTTC. It encodes CATSVLPGTQYF.

The V and J genes are TRBV29-1 and TRBJ1-1; D is possibly TRBD1 (5 bases). Germline V lookup: CDR1 SQVTM, CDR2 ANQGSEA. V was clipped by 5 bases and J by 4 bases, with 11 bases between them. CDR3 size: 12 residues. The CDR3 region has the DNA TGCAGCGTTCGAGACGGGGGCACTGAAGCTTTCTTT. It is translated as CSVRDGGTEAFF.

The chain is built from TRBV4-3 and TRBJ2-1; possible D gene TRBD2, 5 bases. This CDR3 region has 12 residues. CDR1 and CDR2 (germline): LGHNA, YSLEER. V dropped 0 bases and J dropped 11 bases, with 8 bases sitting between them. CDR3 coding DNA: TGCGCCAGCAGCCAAGACAGGAGGCAGCAGTTCTTC. Protein: CASSQDRRQQFF.

The chain links TRBV2 to TRBJ1-6, with 10 nucleotides matching TRBD1. CDR3 length: 15 residues. J gave up 12 bases and V 5 bases, and 10 bases lay outside the gene matches. The germline V gene encodes CDR1 SNHLY and CDR2 FYNNEI. CDR3: CASSYRDRGQGPLHF. CDR3 coding DNA: TGTGCCAGCAGTTACAGGGACAGGGGACAGGGACCCCTCCACTTT. The variable domain in full, completed from reference TRBV2 and TRBJ1-6, reads EPEVTQTPSHQVTQMGQEVILRCVPISNHLYFYWYRQILGQKVEFLVSFYNNEISEKSEIFDDQFSVERPDGSNFTLKIRSTKLEDSAMYFCASSYRDRGQGPLHFGNGTRLTVT.

The chain carries TRBV5-1 and TRBJ2-2; the match to TRBD1 covers 11 bases. This CDR3 contains 18 residues. The V and J ends lost 4 bases and 6 bases, in that order; junction bases with no gene match: 14. Germline V gene data show CDR1 as SGHRS and CDR2 as YFSETQ. The CDR3 coding sequence is TGCGCCAGCAGCCCTCGTGCCGGGACAGGGGGTTTACCCGGGGAGCTGTTTTTT. It is translated as CASSPRAGTGGLPGELFF.

This clone was detected a few times. The chain combines TRBV9 with TRBJ2-2; D gene unclear. Germline V gives CDR1 SGDLS, CDR2 YYNGEE. The V and J ends lost 4 bases and 6 bases respectively, with 10 bases between them. This CDR3 is 13 amino acids long. The CDR3 sequence: CASSTTLPGELFF. The CDR3 coding sequence is TGTGCCAGCAGCACGACCTTACCCGGGGAGCTGTTTTTT.

This clone was picked up one time. J is TRBJ2-3 and V is TRBV5-5, with D perhaps matching TRBD2 (5 bases). The V gene lost 5 bases and the J gene lost 4 bases, with 14 bases spanning the gap. The CDR3 extends over 14 amino acids. The germline V gene has CDR1 SGHKS and CDR2 YYEKEE (reference sequence). The CDR3 nucleotides are TGTGCCAGCAGTACAGACTACTTTGCAGATACGCAGTATTTT. Protein product: CASSTDYFADTQYF.

The J gene is TRBJ1-4, the V gene TRBV3-1 (or the pseudogene TRBV3-2); D unclear. V lost 1 base, J lost 4 bases, and 10 bases lay in between. This CDR3 spans 15 amino acids. Germline loops: CDR1 LGHDT, CDR2 YNNKEL (reference sequence). The CDR3, as DNA: TGTGCCAGCAGCCAAGGCGGTGGAATTAATGAAAAACTGTTTTTT. It specifies CASSQGGGINEKLFF.

The chain combines TRBV9 with TRBJ2-1; maybe TRBD1 (6 bases). The CDR3 has 15 residues. CDR1 is SGDLS and CDR2 is YYNGEE in the germline V gene. Trimming left V 0 bases short and J 3 bases short, with 10 bases between. CDR3 DNA: TGTGCCAGCAGCGTAGCTGGGGGCATCTACAATGAGCAGTTCTTC. Translation gives CASSVAGGIYNEQFF.

CDR3 in DNA: TGTGCCAGCAGTCGGGGGGATGGCTACACCTTC. Its translation: CASSRGDGYTF. The V gene is TRBV27, the J gene TRBJ1-2; D possibly corresponds to TRBD1 (5 bases). CDR1 MNHEY and CDR2 SMNVEV come from the germline V gene (reference sequence). Trimming took off 5 bases at V and 6 bases at J, with 7 bases between the two ends. This CDR3 region has 11 residues.

The V gene is TRBV15, the J gene TRBJ2-7; 9 nucleotides align to TRBD1. CDR3 length: 14 amino acids. Trimming cost V 4 bases and J 2 bases; bases outside gene matches: 3. Germline V gene lookup returns CDR1 LNHNV and CDR2 YYDKDF (reference sequence). CDR3 nucleotide sequence: TGTGCCACCAGCACCGACAGGGGGGCCTACGAGCAGTACTTC. Translating it yields CATSTDRGAYEQYF. The full variable domain, in which reference TRBV15 and TRBJ2-7 provide the parts outside the CDR3, is DAMVIQNPRYQVTQFGKPVTLSCSQTLNHNVMYWYQQKSSQAPKLLFHYYDKDFNNEADTPDNFQSRRPNTSFCFLDIRSPGLGDTAMYLCATSTDRGAYEQYFGPGTRLTVT.

V gene TRBV20-1 combines with J gene TRBJ1-5, with unresolved D. The CDR3 sequence is 15 residues long. Trimming pared 6 bases from V and 3 bases from J, leaving 18 bases between. CDR1 and CDR2 from the germline V gene are DFQATT and SNEGSKA (reference sequence). The CDR3 nucleotides are TGCAGTGCGAGTGACATTGCAGAATACAATCAGCCCCAGCATTTT. It translates to CSASDIAEYNQPQHF.

The J gene is TRBJ2-2, the V gene TRBV30; D not certain. From germline, CDR1 is GTSNPN and CDR2 SVGIG (reference sequence). V was shortened by 3 bases and J by 7 bases, with 15 bases between the two germline ends. The CDR3 spans 14 residues. The CDR3 nucleotides are TGTGCCTGGAGGCTGAATGTCCAAGGCGGGGAGCTGTTTTTT. Translated, it gives CAWRLNVQGGELFF. Drawing the rest from reference TRBV30 and TRBJ2-2, the complete variable domain is SQTIHQWPATLVQPVGSPLSLECTVEGTSNPNLYWYRQAAGRGLQLLFYSVGIGQISSEVPQNLSASRPQDRQFILSSKKLLLSDSGFYLCAWRLNVQGGELFFGEGSRLTVL.

V usage is TRBV14 and J usage is TRBJ1-6; no reliable D call. The CDR3 is 16 residues long. CDR1 SGHDN and CDR2 FVKESK come from the germline V gene. Trimming cost V 0 bases and J 12 bases, with 18 bases left between them. The CDR3 loop reads CASSQDYRLVEGPLHF. CDR3 DNA: TGTGCCAGCAGCCAAGATTACCGTCTCGTGGAGGGACCCCTCCACTTT.